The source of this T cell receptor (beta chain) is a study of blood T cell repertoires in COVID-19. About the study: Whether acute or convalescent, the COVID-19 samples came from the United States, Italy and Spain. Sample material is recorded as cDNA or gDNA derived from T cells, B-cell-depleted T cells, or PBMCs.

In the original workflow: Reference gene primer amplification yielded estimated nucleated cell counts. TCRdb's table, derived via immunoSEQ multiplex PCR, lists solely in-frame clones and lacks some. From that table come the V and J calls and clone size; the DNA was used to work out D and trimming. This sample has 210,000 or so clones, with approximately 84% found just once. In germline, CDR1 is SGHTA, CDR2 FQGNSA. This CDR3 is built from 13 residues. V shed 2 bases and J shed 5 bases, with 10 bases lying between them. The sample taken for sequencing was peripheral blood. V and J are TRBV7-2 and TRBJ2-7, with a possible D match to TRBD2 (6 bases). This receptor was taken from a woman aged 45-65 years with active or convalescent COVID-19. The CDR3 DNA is TGTGCCAGCAGCTTACGCCCGGGAGACGAGCAGTACGTC. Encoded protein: CASSLRPGDEQYV.